The next 17 T cell receptor beta chains were all read from a single sample in a study of blood T cell repertoires in COVID-19. The table came from immunoSEQ multiplex PCR; TCRdb's copy has only in-frame clones and leaves some out. The sample includes about 160,000 clones, roughly 80% seen only once; the top ten take around 2.7%. The sequencing sample was made of peripheral blood. These receptors were obtained from a man between 65 and 79 years old with acute or convalescent COVID-19.

In its sample, this clone was seen once. CDR3 residues: CASSLGVQGNTEAFF. The CDR3 DNA reads TGCGCCAGCAGCTTGGGGGTACAGGGGAACACTGAAGCTTTCTTT. The chain carries TRBV5-1 and TRBJ1-1, with a tentative D call TRBD1 (6 bases). The CDR3 is 15 amino acids. Trimming removed 0 bases at V and 1 base at J, with 10 bases between. Germline CDR1 reads SGHRS; CDR2 reads YFSETQ.

V gene TRBV30 combines with J gene TRBJ2-3; D call uncertain. The CDR3 has 10 residues. V lost 8 bases, J lost 3 bases, and 6 bases lay in between. CDR1 and CDR2 (germline): GTSNPN, SVGIG (reference sequence). CDR3 sequence reads: CATGTDTQYF. In DNA, the CDR3 is TGTGCCACCGGTACAGATACGCAGTATTTT.

This clone was counted between two and nine times. V is TRBV6-2 or TRBV6-3 and J is TRBJ2-7; TRBD2 matches at 7 bases. With V trimmed by 4 bases and J by 0 bases, 3 bases remained unmatched. The germline V gene has CDR1 MNHEY and CDR2 SVGEGT. The CDR3 is 14 residues long. The CDR3 is CASSLGGSSYEQYF. The CDR3 coding sequence is TGTGCCAGCAGTTTGGGCGGGAGCTCCTACGAGCAGTACTTC.

This sequence joins TRBV3-1 (or the pseudogene TRBV3-2) and TRBJ2-5; 9 nucleotides line up with TRBD2. The CDR3 contains 15 residues. V gave up 1 base and J gave up 5 bases; unmatched junction bases: 5. Germline CDR1 is LGHDT and CDR2 is YNNKEL (reference sequence). DNA of the CDR3: TGTGCCAGCAGCCAAGCGGCTAGCGGGGCGGAGACCCAGTACTTC. Encoded protein: CASSQAASGAETQYF.

This clone was counted ten times or more. V is TRBV14 and J is TRBJ1-2; D gene ambiguous. From germline, CDR1 is SGHDN and CDR2 FVKESK. Trimming stripped 1 base from V and 4 bases from J, with 7 bases between. The CDR3 runs 13 residues. CDR3 nucleotides: TGTGCCAGCAGCCAAGTGGGAGTCTATGGCTACACCTTC. The encoded protein is CASSQVGVYGYTF.

The chain has TRBV6-2 or TRBV6-3 and TRBJ2-2; 7 positions agree with TRBD2. Trimming removed 0 bases from V and 1 base from J; junction bases left unmatched: 2. The CDR3 consists of 16 residues. Germline CDR1 is MNHEY and CDR2 is SVGEGT. CDR3 DNA sequence: TGTGCCAGCAGTTACTCGGCTAGCGGGAACACCGGGGAGCTGTTTTTT. It translates to CASSYSASGNTGELFF.

J is TRBJ2-2 and V is TRBV5-4, with 7 positions matching TRBD1. CDR1 is SGHNT and CDR2 is YYREEE in the germline V gene (reference sequence). V trimming: 4 bases; J trimming: 2 bases; junction bases outside the gene matches: 8. The CDR3 is 16 amino acids. The CDR3 region is CASSNPTGRNTGELFF. The DNA for the CDR3 is TGTGCCAGCAGCAACCCGACAGGGCGCAACACCGGGGAGCTGTTTTTT.

This rearrangement joins TRBV7-8 to TRBJ1-4; the match to TRBD1 covers 9 bases. CDR3 length: 15 residues. Trimming took 4 bases from V and 10 from J; bases not matched to a gene: 10. CDR1 is SGHVS, CDR2 FQNEAQ, per germline. CDR3: CASSSRQGVVGKLFF. The CDR3 bases are TGTGCCAGCAGCTCAAGACAGGGGGTAGTTGGAAAACTGTTTTTT.

In its sample, this clone was seen many times. The V and J genes are TRBV21-1 and TRBJ2-3; TRBD2, as called in the table, went unchecked against the DNA. TRBV21-1 is flagged as a pseudogene. The CDR3 is made up of 16 amino acids. CDR3 region: CASRPEGAGAGDTQYF. The CDR3 region has the DNA TGTGCCAGCAGACCGGAGGGAGCGGGAGCGGGAGATACGCAGTATTTT.

This chain links TRBV27 with TRBJ2-5; TRBD2 matches 12 bases. The CDR3 sequence is 15 residues long. Germline loops: CDR1 MNHEY, CDR2 SMNVEV (reference sequence). V was clipped by 3 bases and J by 3 bases; unmatched bases: 2. In DNA, the CDR3 is TGTGCCAGCAGTTTTCTAGCGGGAGGGAAAGAGACCCAGTACTTC. Translating it yields CASSFLAGGKETQYF.

The chain has TRBV12-3 or TRBV12-4 and TRBJ1-5; D unresolved. The germline V and J ends were trimmed by 7 bases and 7 bases, with 11 bases remaining between them. This CDR3 spans 12 amino acids. In DNA form, the CDR3 reads TGTGCCAGCAACCTTGGGAGACAGCCCCAGCATTTT. It encodes CASNLGRQPQHF.

The V call is TRBV19, the J call TRBJ1-5, with D maybe TRBD1 (5 bases). CDR3 length equals 14 residues. From germline, CDR1 is LNHDA and CDR2 SQIVND (reference sequence). V dropped 4 bases and J dropped 0 bases, with 7 bases sitting between them. The DNA for the CDR3 is TGTGCCAGTAGTAAGGGGCTTAGCAATCAGCCCCAGCATTTT. Translating gives CASSKGLSNQPQHF.

This chain links TRBV19 with TRBJ1-2; no reliable D call. Germline values: CDR1 LNHDA, CDR2 SQIVND (reference sequence). CDR3 length: 15 residues. Trimming shortened V by 2 bases and J by 2 bases, and 12 bases separated the two germline ends. In DNA, the CDR3 is TGTGCCAGTAGTATAATGGGCCCATGGAACTATGGCTACACCTTC. This encodes CASSIMGPWNYGYTF.

V gene TRBV7-2 combines with J gene TRBJ2-2, with TRBD2 matching 9 bases. Per the germline V gene, CDR1 is SGHTA and CDR2 is FQGNSA. Trimming removed 5 bases from V and 3 bases from J; junction bases left unmatched: 10. The CDR3 extends over 17 amino acids. CDR3 nucleotide sequence: TGTGCCAGCAGCCTTCCATCTAGCGGGGTCTACACCGGGGAGCTGTTTTTT. The encoded protein is CASSLPSSGVYTGELFF.

The chain combines TRBV2 with TRBJ2-3; 10 bases line up with TRBD2. Germline V CDR1 and CDR2: SNHLY, FYNNEI. CDR3 length: 16 amino acids. Trimming took 6 bases from V and 2 from J; bases not matched to a gene: 8. This chain's CDR3 is CASRGLAGAPTDTQYF. CDR3 sequence (DNA): TGTGCCAGCAGAGGGCTAGCGGGGGCCCCCACAGATACGCAGTATTTT. The complete variable domain, with remaining parts taken from reference TRBV2 and TRBJ2-3, reads EPEVTQTPSHQVTQMGQEVILRCVPISNHLYFYWYRQILGQKVEFLVSFYNNEISEKSEIFDDQFSVERPDGSNFTLKIRSTKLEDSAMYFCASRGLAGAPTDTQYFGPGTRLTVL.

V usage is TRBV7-2 and J usage is TRBJ2-1, with 13 bases lining up with TRBD2. Trimming took 5 bases from V and 2 from J; bases not matched to a gene: 12. This CDR3 has 19 residues. Per germline, CDR1 SGHTA and CDR2 FQGNSA. The DNA for the CDR3 is TGTGCCAGCAGCCCCAGACTAGCGGGAGGTCAGGCCGCCTACAATGAGCAGTTCTTC. It codes for CASSPRLAGGQAAYNEQFF.

V and J are TRBV7-2 and TRBJ1-5; the D is unclear. CDR1 is SGHTA and CDR2 is FQGNSA in the germline V gene. CDR3 length equals 13 residues. V was cut by 3 bases and J by 7 bases, with 10 bases left in between. The CDR3 DNA reads as TGTGCCAGCAGCTTCGGGGTTGGGCAGCCCCAGCATTTT. Amino acids: CASSFGVGQPQHF.